Following are 10 T cell receptor beta chains from one sample sequenced in a study of glioma-infiltrating T cells. Amplification of TCR alpha and beta CDR3 regions from RNA used iRepertoire nested multiplex PCR. TCRdb re-analysed the multiplex PCR reads in MiXCR, keeping a single row per CDR3 protein. Of under 200,000 distinct CDR3 sequences listed, around 40% are singletons. Material: glioma tissue, nonneoplastic brain tissue, or PBMCs (not recorded which). These receptors all come from a human donor with low-grade glioma or glioblastoma, undergoing nonglioma brain surgery, or in good health (not recorded which).

A note on this clonotype: Because it lacks the conserved phenylalanine or tryptophan at the end, this CDR3 is likely a read error. The DNA is left out, because the CDR3 cannot be placed on it with certainty; the CDR3 is given as TCRdb lists it. This chain links TRBV27 with TRBJ2-5; the table's D gene call, TRBD2, was not cross checked with the DNA. Germline V lookup: CDR1 MNHEY, CDR2 SMNVEV (reference sequence). The CDR3 totals 13 residues, both ends included. The CDR3 here is CASSLIAGETKYS.

About this clonotype itself: A much larger clonotype is one base distant, so this may be a read error. The chain links TRBV2 to TRBJ1-2; 9 nucleotides align to TRBD1. The CDR3 loop spans 14 amino acids. Germline lookup yields CDR1 SNHLY and CDR2 FYNNEI. Losses at the gene ends were 11 bases for V and 2 bases for J; bases not matched to a gene: 9. The CDR3 nucleotides are TGTGCCGGTGGACAGGACAGGGGAAACTATGGCTACACCTTC. This translates into CAGGQDRGNYGYTF.

The V gene is TRBV11-2, the J gene TRBJ2-2; 7 positions match TRBD2. The CDR3 length is 15 residues. The germline CDR1 and CDR2 sequences are SGHAT and FQNNGV. The V and J ends lost 2 bases and 5 bases, in that order; junction bases with no gene match: 5. As DNA, the CDR3 is TGTGCCAGCAGCTTATTTTCCGGGAGGACCGGGGAGCTGTTTTTT. It yields the protein CASSLFSGRTGELFF.

CDR3 region: CSARTHPVAGGRSSYNEQFF. CDR3 in DNA: TGCAGTGCTAGGACCCATCCGGTGGCGGGAGGCAGGAGCTCCTACAATGAGCAGTTCTTC. The chain has TRBV20-1 and TRBJ2-1; 8 nucleotides agree with TRBD2. V trimming: 3 bases; J trimming: 0 bases; junction bases outside the gene matches: 19. CDR3 size: 20 residues. Per the germline V gene, CDR1 is DFQATT and CDR2 is SNEGSKA (reference sequence).

In this sample, this clonotype turned up many times. V gene TRBV27 combines with J gene TRBJ1-2, with 9 bases fitting TRBD1. CDR1 is MNHEY, CDR2 SMNVEV, per germline (reference sequence). Trimming took 4 bases from V and 4 from J; bases not matched to a gene: 10. The CDR3 has 16 residues. In DNA form, the CDR3 reads TGTGCCAGCAGTTGGTCTGGCGGGACAGGGAGCTATGGCTACACCTTC. It yields the protein CASSWSGGTGSYGYTF.

This clonotype appeared many times. V usage is TRBV9 and J usage is TRBJ1-4; possible D gene TRBD1, 5 bases. Deletions cut 0 bases from V and 11 bases from J, with 11 bases between. This CDR3 is 13 amino acids long. Germline V gives CDR1 SGDLS, CDR2 YYNGEE. In nucleotides, the CDR3 is TGTGCCAGCAGCGTAGACGGGTCAGGGAAACTGTTTTTT. Its protein is CASSVDGSGKLFF.

The gene calls are TRBV28 and TRBJ2-1, with 13 bases fitting TRBD2. The germline CDR1 and CDR2 sequences are MDHEN and SYDVKM. V dropped 9 bases and J dropped 6; count of bases not matched to a gene: 5. This CDR3 is 14 amino acids long. The CDR3 sequence is CASETSGRINEQFF. DNA of the CDR3: TGTGCCAGTGAGACTAGCGGGAGGATCAATGAGCAGTTCTTC.

Comment on this clonotype: Being one base from a much bigger clone, this may be a read error. This chain uses TRBV4-1 with TRBJ1-3; maybe TRBD1 (5 bases). The germline V and J ends were trimmed by 4 bases and 2 bases, with 12 bases remaining between them. The CDR3 is made up of 15 amino acids. The germline gives CDR1 MGHRA, CDR2 YSYEKL. CDR3 nucleotides: TGCGCCAGCAGCCTAGACAGTGCTACTGGAAACACCATATATTTT. Translated: CASSLDSATGNTIYF.

This chain's CDR3 is CASSDRLAGSSDTQYF. CDR3 DNA sequence: TGTGCCAGCAGTGATCGGCTAGCGGGCTCATCAGATACGCAGTATTTT. The genes are TRBV6-1 and TRBJ2-3, with 8 bases aligning to TRBD2. CDR1 and CDR2 (germline): MNHNS, SASEGT. V lost 3 bases, J lost 4 bases, and 9 bases stayed unmatched. The CDR3 length is 16 residues.

This clonotype was found a few times. The chain employs TRBV6-1 and TRBJ2-1; D is unresolved. V lost 6 bases to trimming and J lost 2 bases, with 11 bases between them. Looked up from germline, CDR1 is MNHNS and CDR2 is SASEGT. The CDR3 consists of 14 residues. Here the CDR3 DNA reads TGTGCCAGCAGGCGTGCCGGACCCTACAATGAGCAGTTCTTC. Translation: CASRRAGPYNEQFF.